This T cell receptor beta chain was obtained from a study of molecular identifiers for immune sequencing clone quantification. The authors gated naive CD8 T cells as CD8+CD4-CCR7+CD45RA+ for sorting. Regarding the study as a whole: Whereas naive cells kept under 1% of molecules in clones above 20 RNA copies, such clones held over 98% in effectors. Detectable among one million naive cells, according to reports, was Jurkat TCR RNA spiked in from one cell. Barcode sharing among identical TCR molecules could make large clones appear smaller.

TCRdb redid the calling of the PCR reads with MiXCR, one entry per CDR3 protein. The sample holds roughly 40,000 distinct CDR3 sequences, less than 20% seen once. Comment on this clonotype: Its antigen remains unidentified.

Sequencing was carried out using naive CD8+ T cells from blood, with Jurkat cell RNA spiked in. Subset here: FACS-sorted CD8+CD4-CCR7+CD45RA+ naive T cells. This receptor was taken from a human donor in good health. Some libraries in this study had Jurkat cell RNA spiked in.

The CDR3 DNA is TGCGCCAGCAGCCGACCGGGACAGGGCACAGATACGCAGTATTTT. Encoded protein: CASSRPGQGTDTQYF. The rearrangement joins TRBV4-1 to TRBJ2-3; TRBD1 matches at 8 bases. Germline CDR1 and CDR2: MGHRA and YSYEKL. After removal of 4 bases from V and 1 base from J, the junction contained 4 bases not matched to a gene. CDR3 length: 15 residues.